The rows below give T cell receptor beta chains drawn from one sample of a study of blood T cell repertoires in COVID-19. TCRdb's copy holds only in-frame clones and misses some; the assay was immunoSEQ multiplex PCR. The sample consists of approximately 150,000 clones, roughly 84% of them appearing once. Sequenced sample: peripheral blood. The receptors here all came from a man aged 25-45 years with COVID-19, enrolled during active disease. Both conserved end residues are trimmed from each CDR3.

TRBJ1-2 | TRBV5-6 | ASSLGTGVYGYT
TRBJ1-5 | TRBV18 | ASSLRDRGRASNQPQH
TRBJ2-3 | TRBV5-1 | ASSVRLAGTDTQY
TRBJ2-7 | TRBV28 | ASSLLAGVPYEQY
TRBJ2-6 | TRBV2 | ASSGIPGGRGSGANVLT
TRBJ2-2 | TRBV5-5 | ASSSKGTIANTGELF
TRBJ2-5 | TRBV29-1 | SVGRDSSETQY
TRBJ2-3 | TRBV19 | ASSIPRTLAEGWDTQY
TRBJ2-3 | TRBV2 | ASNIGLAPTDTQY
TRBJ1-3 | TRBV6-5 | ASSLARGLGNTIY
TRBJ2-2 | TRBV15 | ATSSIGTGELF
TRBJ2-1 | TRBV28 | ASSSLSGNTYNEQF
TRBJ1-1 | TRBV6-2/TRBV6-3 | ASSFSYSAF
TRBJ1-1 | TRBV5-1 | ASSLLGQNTEAF
TRBJ2-5 | TRBV5-4 | ASSRTGKETQY
TRBJ1-5 | TRBV7-8 | ASSSYNQPQH
TRBJ2-3 | TRBV21-1 | ASSNPNSVAGADTQY
TRBJ1-4 | TRBV19 | ASSRQQSNEKLF
TRBJ2-3 | TRBV11-3 | ASSAGQGYTADTQY
TRBJ2-1 | TRBV2 | ASRPGLAGNEQF
TRBJ2-5 | TRBV6-4 | ASSDALGGAGAQY
TRBJ2-1 | TRBV6-5 | ASSPLAGGGNEQF
TRBJ1-6 | TRBV7-3 | ASSLTPRGRNSPLH
TRBJ1-5 | TRBV29-1 | SVGLGSNQPQH
TRBJ2-1 | TRBV19 | ASSNRQGSNEQF
TRBJ2-5 | TRBV10-1 | ASQTGTGEETQY
TRBJ2-3 | TRBV5-8 | ASSPVQRTDTQY
TRBJ1-3 | TRBV30 | AWRSLQGPGNTIY
TRBJ2-3 | TRBV5-6 | ASSRGQGLAQY
TRBJ1-1 | TRBV12-3/TRBV12-4 | ASSSGKNTEAF
TRBJ2-1 | TRBV24-1 | ATSSGRAPSYNEQF
TRBJ2-7 | TRBV4-3 | ASSQGRSSYEQY
TRBJ2-1 | TRBV7-3 | ASSWVAGLNNEQF
TRBJ2-1 | TRBV27 | ASSLGTLGTSEQF
TRBJ2-7 | TRBV14 | ASSQAGGGYEQY
TRBJ2-6 | TRBV19 | ASSIGQGAAGANVLT
TRBJ2-5 | TRBV28 | ASSAQREGETQY
TRBJ2-3 | TRBV29-1 | SVDEAGDTQY
TRBJ2-7 | TRBV19 | ASSIDSSGSSYEQY
TRBJ2-7 | TRBV28 | ASSPRDTDILSYEQY
TRBJ1-1 | TRBV15 | ATSDRSDTEAF
TRBJ2-5 | TRBV19 | HDRFRETQY
TRBJ1-1 | TRBV29-1 | SIRTGSGTEAF